The clone carrying this TCR beta chain has a count of ten or more. What it binds is unknown. Germline lookup yields CDR1 SGHTA and CDR2 FQGNSA. This CDR3 contains 13 residues. V dropped 4 bases and J dropped 5 bases, with 9 bases sitting between them. This sample is drawn from a study of neurological immune-mediated disorders. General study points: None of the CDR3 amino acid sequences of expanded clones were shared across subjects, and this suggested private repertoires in all groups. HTLV-1-associated myelopathy ranked highest for TCR clonal expansion and multiple sclerosis lowest, beneath healthy controls.

The authors produced cDNA by 5'RACE using 10-nucleotide random UMIs. MiXCR, run by TCRdb on the 5' RACE reads, gives a single entry per CDR3 protein. This repertoire shows 20,000 to 25,000 distinct CDR3 sequences, more than 9% found once; its top ten account for roughly 22%. PBMCs stored at -80 C, 2 million in total, were the source of the unsorted libraries. This TCR was recovered from a woman in her sixties or seventies with HTLV-1-associated myelopathy (HAM/TSP). The sequencing input was PBMCs. The rearrangement joins TRBV7-2 to TRBJ1-5; possibly TRBD1 for D (5 bases). The CDR3 spells CASSWDRHQPQHF. The CDR3, as DNA: TGTGCCAGCAGCTGGGACCGACATCAGCCCCAGCATTTT. Combining the CDR3 with reference TRBV7-2 and TRBJ1-5 gives the whole variable domain GAGVSQSPSNKVTEKGKDVELRCDPISGHTALYWYRQSLGQGLEFLIYFQGNSAPDKSGLPSDRFSAERTGGSVSTLTIQRTQQEDSAVYLCASSWDRHQPQHFGDGTRLSIL.